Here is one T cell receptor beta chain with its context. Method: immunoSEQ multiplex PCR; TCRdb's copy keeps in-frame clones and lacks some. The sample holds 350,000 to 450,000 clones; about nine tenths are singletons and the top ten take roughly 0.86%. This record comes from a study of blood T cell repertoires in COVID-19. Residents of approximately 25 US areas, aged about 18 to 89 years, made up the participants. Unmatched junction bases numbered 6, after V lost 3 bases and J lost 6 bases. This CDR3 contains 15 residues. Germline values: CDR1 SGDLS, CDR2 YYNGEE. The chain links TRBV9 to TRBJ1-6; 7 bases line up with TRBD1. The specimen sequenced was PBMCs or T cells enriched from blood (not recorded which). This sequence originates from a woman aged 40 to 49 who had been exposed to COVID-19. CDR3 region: CASSAGDRSNSPLHF. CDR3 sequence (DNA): TGTGCCAGCAGCGCCGGGGACAGATCTAATTCACCCCTCCACTTT.